The present T cell receptor beta chain was sequenced within a study of response to subunit inactivated influenza vaccine. The CDR3 loop spans 12 amino acids. Germline CDR1 and CDR2: SQVTM and ANQGSEA. V was cut by 4 bases and J by 3 bases, with 7 bases left in between. TCRdb re-called the RT-PCR reads with MiXCR, one entry per CDR3 protein. The sample contains about 780,000 distinct CDR3 sequences, roughly 20% of which appear only once. The chain uses TRBV29-1 and TRBJ2-1; unclear D gene. The sequencing used PBMCs from blood, collected roughly 5 days after vaccination. This TCR came from a man over 45 who received an inactivated influenza vaccine. CDR3 region: CSVGFLYNEQFF. CDR3 DNA sequence: TGCAGCGTTGGGTTTCTCTACAATGAGCAGTTCTTC.